Listed here are 2 T cell receptor beta chains from one sample, sequenced in a study of OX40 agonist ivuxolimab in advanced cancers. Only in-frame clones appear in the TCRdb table, and some are missing; sequencing was by immunoSEQ multiplex PCR. The table lists some 45,000 clones, 86% of them singletons. The sequences come from CD4+ or CD8+ T cells sorted from blood, collected in a trial of the OX40 agonist ivuxolimab. These receptors were collected from an adult with an advanced solid tumor such as melanoma, head and neck, liver or kidney cancer.

The chain couples TRBV5-8 to TRBJ1-5; 9 positions match TRBD1. The CDR3 contains 15 residues. The germline V gene encodes CDR1 SGHTS and CDR2 YDEGEE. With 4 bases clipped from V and 7 bases from J, the junction kept 9 bases outside the gene matches. The CDR3 is CASSGGQGLGQPQHF. The CDR3 DNA reads TGTGCCAGCAGCGGGGGACAGGGACTTGGCCAGCCCCAGCATTTT.

This clone was recorded once. This chain connects TRBV5-1 to TRBJ2-2; the D gene is possibly TRBD2 (6 bases). This CDR3 region has 15 residues. The germline V and J ends were trimmed by 2 bases and 4 bases, with 12 bases remaining between them. Germline V gene lookup returns CDR1 SGHRS and CDR2 YFSETQ. This chain's CDR3 is CASSLGTQGTGELFF. CDR3 nucleotides: TGCGCCAGCAGCTTAGGGACTCAGGGCACCGGGGAGCTGTTTTTT.